The rows below give T cell receptor beta chains drawn from one sample of a study of T cells after posttransplantation cyclophosphamide. The repertoire was sequenced with immunoSEQ multiplex PCR; TCRdb's copy has only in-frame clones and lacks some. The table shows roughly 16,000 clones, with around 85% occurring only once. The material was PBMCs, obtained after allogeneic stem cell transplant with calcineurin inhibitor and methotrexate. The receptor set was obtained from a female patient in her late teens or twenties who received an allogeneic stem cell transplant from an unrelated donor, was CMV-positive, and had acute and chronic GVHD. Some T cells here may be from the graft donor. CDR3s include the opening cysteine and the closing phenylalanine or tryptophan. A D gene is named only where the DNA matches it firmly. Some rows mark clone size as missing; the rest say once, few, many or name a class of expanded clone.

cdr3_nt cdr3_aa clone_size v_call d_call j_call
TGTGCCAGCAGCTCCGGGTTGACTAGCGGGAGTTACAATGAGCAGTTCTTC CASSSGLTSGSYNEQFF NA TRBV7-9 TRBD2 TRBJ2-1
TGTGCCAGCAGTTCGGGGGGAGCGGACCGCTTGTTCGAGCAGTACTTC CASSSGGADRLFEQYF NA TRBV28 TRBD2 TRBJ2-7
TGTGCCATCAGAGGGGCAGGGCCCTACGAGCAGTACTTC CAIRGAGPYEQYF NA TRBV28 NA TRBJ2-7
TGTGCCAGCAGCCTGGGACAGGGGGTAGGGGAGACCCAGTACTTC CASSLGQGVGETQYF few TRBV13 TRBD1 TRBJ2-5
TGTGCCAGCAAGAGGACTAGCAGTAACACAGATACGCAGTATTTT CASKRTSSNTDTQYF NA TRBV6-6 TRBD2 TRBJ2-3
TGTGCCAGCAGCTTAGTGGCCCATAATTCACCCCTCCACTTT CASSLVAHNSPLHF few TRBV7-2 NA TRBJ1-6
TGTGCCAGCAGCCTCAGCAGGGTTAACTATGGCTACACCTTC CASSLSRVNYGYTF NA TRBV6-1 NA TRBJ1-2
TGTGCCACCAGCACAGGGGGCGAGGACACTGAAGCTTTCTTT CATSTGGEDTEAFF NA TRBV15 TRBD1 TRBJ1-1
TGTGCCAGTCAGGGACAGGGCTACGAGCAGTACTTC CASQGQGYEQYF NA TRBV28 TRBD1 TRBJ2-7
TGCAGCGCCCGACTAGCGGGAGGGCGCGTCAATGAGCAGTTCTTC CSARLAGGRVNEQFF NA TRBV29-1 TRBD2 TRBJ2-1
TGTGCCAGTAGTATTACCTCGACAGGGTCTGAAAAACTGTTTTTT CASSITSTGSEKLFF NA TRBV19 TRBD1 TRBJ1-4
TGTGCCAGCAGCTTAGCTAGCGGCACAGATACGCAGTATTTT CASSLASGTDTQYF NA TRBV7-7 NA TRBJ2-3
TGTGCCAGCACGGGACAGATAAACACTGAAGCTTTCTTT CASTGQINTEAFF NA TRBV6-1 TRBD1 TRBJ1-1
TGTGCCACGGCACAGGGGGTTGGCTACACCTTC CATAQGVGYTF NA TRBV6-1 TRBD1 TRBJ1-2